The next 15 T cell receptor beta chains were all read from a single sample in a study of blood T cell repertoires in COVID-19. Here immunoSEQ multiplex PCR was the method, and the copy in TCRdb shows in-frame clones only, minus some. Of roughly 330,000 clones detected, around 87% appear once; the ten largest clones hold about 5.7%. The sequencing sample was made of PBMCs or T cells enriched from blood (not recorded which). The receptor source for this set is a woman in her 30s who had recovered from COVID-19.

The genes are TRBV5-4 and TRBJ1-5; a weak D match, TRBD1 (6 bases). The germline V gene encodes CDR1 SGHNT and CDR2 YYREEE (reference sequence). V was pared by 1 base and J by 1 base, with 6 bases between. CDR3 length: 14 amino acids. CDR3 loop: CASSLQGSNQPQHF. Written as DNA, the CDR3 is TGTGCCAGCAGCTTGCAGGGGAGCAATCAGCCCCAGCATTTT.

V gene TRBV28 combines with J gene TRBJ1-5; D is unclear. CDR1 is MDHEN, CDR2 SYDVKM, per germline. CDR3 length equals 15 residues. V was cut by 10 bases and J by 3 bases, with 19 bases left in between. CDR3 DNA: TGTGCCATCACCTCAGGCGCAGGCGACAATCAGCCCCAGCATTTT. This sequence encodes CAITSGAGDNQPQHF.

Only a few counts were recorded for this clone. V and J are TRBV5-1 and TRBJ1-3; no firm D call. With 4 bases removed from V and 4 bases from J, the gap between germline ends came to 12 bases. This CDR3 comprises 14 residues. Germline V gene data show CDR1 as SGHRS and CDR2 as YFSETQ. The CDR3 nucleotides are TGCGCCAGCAGCCCGGAGGGAGCCGGAAACACCATATATTTT. Its protein is CASSPEGAGNTIYF.

This chain uses TRBV6-5 with TRBJ1-2; TRBD1 matches 8 bases. Germline V CDR1 and CDR2: MNHEY, SVGAGI. CDR3 size: 13 residues. Trimming cost V 0 bases and J 7 bases; bases outside gene matches: 1. CDR3: CASSYSDRGGYTF. The CDR3 nucleotides read TGTGCCAGCAGTTACTCCGACAGGGGTGGCTACACCTTC.

This chain joins TRBV6-5 and TRBJ2-3; unclear D gene. Germline lookup yields CDR1 MNHEY and CDR2 SVGAGI. V lost 7 bases to trimming and J lost 2 bases, with 10 bases between them. CDR3 length: 13 amino acids. The CDR3 region is CASKTTDTDTQYF. As DNA, the CDR3 is TGTGCCAGCAAAACTACCGACACAGATACGCAGTATTTT.

The chain is built from TRBV7-9 and TRBJ2-1, with a weak D call TRBD1 (5 bases). V was shortened by 4 bases and J by 14 bases, with 12 bases between the two germline ends. The CDR3 contains 11 residues. Germline CDR1 reads SEHNR; CDR2 reads FQNEAQ (reference sequence). The CDR3 spells CASSSGQYEFF. CDR3 nucleotide sequence: TGTGCCAGCAGCTCCGGACAATATGAGTTCTTC.

V is TRBV29-1 and J is TRBJ1-2; D unclear. Per the germline V gene, CDR1 is SQVTM and CDR2 is ANQGSEA. V lost 8 bases and J 5 bases, leaving 21 bases between the germline ends. This CDR3 has 14 amino acids. The CDR3 DNA is TGCAGCACCAACGGAGCTGCACGAGATTATGGCTACACCTTC. It encodes CSTNGAARDYGYTF. The whole variable domain, remainder taken from reference TRBV29-1 and TRBJ1-2, is SAVISQKPSRDICQRGTSLTIQCQVDSQVTMMFWYRQQPGQSLTLIATANQGSEATYESGFVIDKFPISRPNLTFSTLTVSNMSPEDSSIYLCSTNGAARDYGYTFGSGTRLTVV.

The V gene is TRBV2, the J gene TRBJ2-1; a weak D match, TRBD1 (6 bases). Trimming stripped 6 bases from V and 6 bases from J, with 9 bases between. Germline CDR1 and CDR2: SNHLY and FYNNEI. This CDR3 has 12 amino acids. This CDR3 reads CASSAQGNEQFF. Written as DNA, the CDR3 is TGTGCCAGCAGCGCACAGGGCAATGAGCAGTTCTTC.

The chain links TRBV7-8 to TRBJ2-3, with 7 positions matching TRBD2. The germline V gene encodes CDR1 SGHVS and CDR2 FQNEAQ. The CDR3 contains 14 residues. Trimming removed 4 bases from V and 4 bases from J; junction bases left unmatched: 5. CDR3 coding DNA: TGTGCCAGCAGCTCAGCGGGGCCGTCAGATACGCAGTATTTT. This gives the protein CASSSAGPSDTQYF.

As to this clone: The junction and the germline gene differ at one end; a read error may be behind it. The chain carries TRBV6-1 and TRBJ2-7; TRBD2 is a possible D gene (6 bases). The CDR3 consists of 14 residues. Per the germline V gene, CDR1 is MNHNS and CDR2 is SASEGT. In DNA form, the CDR3 reads TGTGCCAACAGTGAATTCGGGAGCTCCTACGAGCAGTACTTC. It yields the protein CANSEFGSSYEQYF.

This rearrangement joins TRBV9 to TRBJ2-2; TRBD2 might be the D (6 bases). This CDR3 has 17 residues. Trimming shortened V by 4 bases and J by 4 bases, and 20 bases separated the two germline ends. Germline V CDR1 and CDR2: SGDLS, YYNGEE. The CDR3 sequence is CASSPQFAWGVTGELFF. In DNA, the CDR3 is TGTGCCAGCAGCCCCCAGTTCGCTTGGGGGGTCACCGGGGAGCTGTTTTTT.

This sequence joins TRBV5-1 and TRBJ2-3; maybe TRBD1 (5 bases). This CDR3 is 15 amino acids long. Germline V gene sequence: CDR1 SGHRS, CDR2 YFSETQ. Trimming removed 4 bases from V and 0 bases from J, with 12 bases in between. In DNA, the CDR3 is TGCGCCAGCAGCCCTGTAGGGGTGAGCACAGATACGCAGTATTTT. This sequence encodes CASSPVGVSTDTQYF.

This sequence joins TRBV19 and TRBJ2-7; TRBD1 is a possible D gene (5 bases). CDR1 LNHDA and CDR2 SQIVND come from the germline V gene (reference sequence). The CDR3 sequence is 15 residues long. The ends were cut back, 3 bases at V and 2 bases at J, with 14 bases in the middle. The CDR3, as DNA: TGTGCCAGTAGTATCAGGGCAGGGAAGACCTACGAGCAGTACTTC. It specifies CASSIRAGKTYEQYF.

The chain couples TRBV25-1 to TRBJ2-3, with D perhaps matching TRBD2 (5 bases). The CDR3 totals 16 residues. V was shortened by 4 bases and J by 4 bases, with 18 bases between the two germline ends. The V gene's germline CDR1 is MGHDK and CDR2 SYGVNS. The CDR3 nucleotides are TGTGCCAGCAGTGGCCCCCACGCGAGGGTTCCAGATACGCAGTATTTT. Amino acids: CASSGPHARVPDTQYF. Supplemented by reference TRBV25-1 and TRBJ2-3, the full variable domain reads EADIYQTPRYLVIGTGKKITLECSQTMGHDKMYWYQQDPGMELHLIHYSYGVNSTEKGDLSSESTVSRIRTEHFPLTLESARPSHTSQYLCASSGPHARVPDTQYFGPGTRLTVL.

V and J are TRBV5-1 and TRBJ2-7; D might be TRBD1 (6 bases). Germline values: CDR1 SGHRS, CDR2 YFSETQ. This CDR3 is 15 amino acids long. Trimming stripped 0 bases from V and 3 bases from J, with 13 bases between. The CDR3 region has the DNA TGCGCCAGCAGCTTGGTTTATAGGGGGAGCTACGAGCAGTACTTC. This gives the protein CASSLVYRGSYEQYF.